This TCR beta chain was sequenced during a study of radiotherapy plus CTLA-4 blockade in lung cancer. Study-level background: Objective responses were recorded in around 18% of patients, with disease control recorded in 25% to 35%. Study-level results: The best prediction of response reportedly came from early blood T cell clone dynamics, with interferon-beta. Tumor-derived TCR clones expanded in blood after radiotherapy plus ipilimumab.

The ends lost 0 bases at V and 10 bases at J; junction bases unmatched: 8. The CDR3 runs to 15 residues. Germline lookup yields CDR1 SGHRS and CDR2 YFSETQ. TCRdb's copy holds only in-frame clones and misses some; the assay was immunoSEQ multiplex PCR. Here the sample spans about 35,000 clones, more than 80% being singletons. Receiving focal radiation plus CTLA-4 blockade with ipilimumab were patients who had chemo-refractory metastatic non-small-cell lung cancer. Comment on this clone: Its antigen remains unknown.

The sequences come from peripheral blood, collected from a patient treated with radiotherapy plus ipilimumab. The TCR comes from a human donor with non-small cell lung cancer who had stable disease on radiotherapy plus ipilimumab. The rearrangement uses TRBV5-1 and TRBJ1-1, with 11 bases identical to TRBD1. CDR3 loop: CASSLDPRTGGSAFF. Written as DNA, the CDR3 is TGCGCCAGCAGCTTGGATCCCAGGACAGGGGGCTCAGCTTTCTTT.